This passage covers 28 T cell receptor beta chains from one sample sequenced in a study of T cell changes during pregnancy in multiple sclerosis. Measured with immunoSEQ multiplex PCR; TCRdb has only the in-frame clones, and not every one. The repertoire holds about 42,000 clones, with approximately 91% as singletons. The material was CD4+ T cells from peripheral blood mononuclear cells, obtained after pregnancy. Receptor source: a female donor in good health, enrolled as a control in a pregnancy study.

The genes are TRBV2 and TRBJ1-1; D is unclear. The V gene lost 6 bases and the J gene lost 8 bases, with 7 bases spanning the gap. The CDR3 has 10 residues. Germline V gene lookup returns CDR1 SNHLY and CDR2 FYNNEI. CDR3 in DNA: TGTGCCAGCAGCTTAGTAGAAGCTTTCTTT. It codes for CASSLVEAFF.

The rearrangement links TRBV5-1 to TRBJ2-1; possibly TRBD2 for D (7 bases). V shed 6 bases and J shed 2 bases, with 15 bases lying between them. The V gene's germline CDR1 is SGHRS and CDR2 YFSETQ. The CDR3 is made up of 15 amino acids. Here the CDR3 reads CASNSGGRTYNEQFF. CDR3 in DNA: TGCGCCAGCAACTCCGGGGGGCGGACCTACAATGAGCAGTTCTTC.

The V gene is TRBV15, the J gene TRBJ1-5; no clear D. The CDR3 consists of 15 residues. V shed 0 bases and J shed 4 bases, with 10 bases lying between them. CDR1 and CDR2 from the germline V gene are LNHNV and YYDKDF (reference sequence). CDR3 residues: CATSRDPQANQPQHF. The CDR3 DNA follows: TGTGCCACCAGCAGAGATCCCCAGGCAAATCAGCCCCAGCATTTT. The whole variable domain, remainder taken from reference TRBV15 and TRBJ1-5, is DAMVIQNPRYQVTQFGKPVTLSCSQTLNHNVMYWYQQKSSQAPKLLFHYYDKDFNNEADTPDNFQSRRPNTSFCFLDIRSPGLGDTAMYLCATSRDPQANQPQHFGDGTRLSIL.

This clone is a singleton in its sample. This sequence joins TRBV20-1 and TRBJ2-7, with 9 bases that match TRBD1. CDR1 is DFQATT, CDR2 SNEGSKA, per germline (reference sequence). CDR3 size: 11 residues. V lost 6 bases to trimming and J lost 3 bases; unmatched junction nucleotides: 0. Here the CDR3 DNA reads TGCAGTGCGGGACAGGGCTACGAGCAGTACTTC. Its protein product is CSAGQGYEQYF.

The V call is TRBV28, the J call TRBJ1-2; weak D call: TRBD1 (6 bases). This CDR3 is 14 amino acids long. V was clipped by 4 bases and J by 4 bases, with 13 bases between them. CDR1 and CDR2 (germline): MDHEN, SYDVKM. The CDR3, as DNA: TGTGCCAGCAGTTCACAGGGCTACCTCTATGGCTACACCTTC. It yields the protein CASSSQGYLYGYTF.

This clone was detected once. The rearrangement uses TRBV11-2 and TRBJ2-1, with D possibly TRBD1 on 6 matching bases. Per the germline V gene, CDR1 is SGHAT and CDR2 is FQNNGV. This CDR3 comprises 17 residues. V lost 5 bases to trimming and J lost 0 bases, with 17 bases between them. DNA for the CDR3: TGTGCCAGCAGCGCGACGCCAGGGGCCCCCTCCTACAATGAGCAGTTCTTC. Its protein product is CASSATPGAPSYNEQFF.

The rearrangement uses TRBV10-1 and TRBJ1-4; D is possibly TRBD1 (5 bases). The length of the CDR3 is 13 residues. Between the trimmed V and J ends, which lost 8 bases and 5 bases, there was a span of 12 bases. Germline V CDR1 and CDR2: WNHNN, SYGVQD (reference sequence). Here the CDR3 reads CASRNRSNEKLFF. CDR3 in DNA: TGCGCCAGCCGGAACAGGAGCAATGAAAAACTGTTTTTT.

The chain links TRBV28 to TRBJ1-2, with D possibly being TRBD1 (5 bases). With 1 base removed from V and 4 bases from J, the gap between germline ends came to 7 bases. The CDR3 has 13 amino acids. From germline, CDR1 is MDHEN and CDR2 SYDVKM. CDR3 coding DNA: TGTGCCAGCAGTTTATTAACAGGCTATGGCTACACCTTC. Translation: CASSLLTGYGYTF.

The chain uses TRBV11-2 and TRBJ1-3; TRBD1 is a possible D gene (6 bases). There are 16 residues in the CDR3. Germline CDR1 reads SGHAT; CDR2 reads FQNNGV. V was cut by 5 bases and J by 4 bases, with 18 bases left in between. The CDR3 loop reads CASSHDPPGVGNTIYF. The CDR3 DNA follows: TGTGCCAGCAGCCACGATCCCCCAGGGGTAGGAAACACCATATATTTT.

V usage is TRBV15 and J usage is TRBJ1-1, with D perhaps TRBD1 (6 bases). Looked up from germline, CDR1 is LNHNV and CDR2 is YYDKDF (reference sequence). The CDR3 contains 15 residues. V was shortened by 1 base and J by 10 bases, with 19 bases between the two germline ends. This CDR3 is CATSRARVQGVGAFF. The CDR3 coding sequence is TGTGCCACCAGCAGAGCTCGGGTACAGGGTGTGGGAGCTTTCTTT.

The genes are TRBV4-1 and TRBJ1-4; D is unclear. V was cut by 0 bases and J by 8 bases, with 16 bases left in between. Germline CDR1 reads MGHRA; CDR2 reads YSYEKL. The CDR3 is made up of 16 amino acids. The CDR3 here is CASSQDGDGSGEKLFF. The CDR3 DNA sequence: TGCGCCAGCAGCCAAGACGGAGACGGGTCTGGGGAAAAACTGTTTTTT.

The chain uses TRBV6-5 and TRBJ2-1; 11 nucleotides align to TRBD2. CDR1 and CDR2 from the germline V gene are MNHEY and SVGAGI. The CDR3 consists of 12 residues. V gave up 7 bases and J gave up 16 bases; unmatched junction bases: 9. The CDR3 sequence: CASTTTSGKCFF. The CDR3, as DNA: TGTGCCAGCACCACGACTAGCGGGAAATGTTTCTTC.

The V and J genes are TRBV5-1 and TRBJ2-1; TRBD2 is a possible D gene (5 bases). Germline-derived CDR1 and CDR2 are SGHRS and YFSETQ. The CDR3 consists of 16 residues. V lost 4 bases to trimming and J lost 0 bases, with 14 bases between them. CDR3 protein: CASSVTPGSSYNEQFF. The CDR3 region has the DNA TGCGCCAGCAGCGTGACCCCGGGGAGCTCCTACAATGAGCAGTTCTTC.

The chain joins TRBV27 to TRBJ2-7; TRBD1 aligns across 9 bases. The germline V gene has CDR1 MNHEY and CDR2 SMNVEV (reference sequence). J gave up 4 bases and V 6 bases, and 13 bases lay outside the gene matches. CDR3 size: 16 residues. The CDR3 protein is CASSPRGQGLDYEQYF. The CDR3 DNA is TGTGCCAGCAGCCCTCGGGGACAGGGTCTAGATTACGAGCAGTACTTC.

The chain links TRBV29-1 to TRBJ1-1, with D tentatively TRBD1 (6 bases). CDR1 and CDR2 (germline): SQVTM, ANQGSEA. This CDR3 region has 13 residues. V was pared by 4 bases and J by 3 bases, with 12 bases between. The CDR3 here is CSVAPRGYTEAFF. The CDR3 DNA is TGCAGCGTTGCGCCCAGGGGATACACTGAAGCTTTCTTT.

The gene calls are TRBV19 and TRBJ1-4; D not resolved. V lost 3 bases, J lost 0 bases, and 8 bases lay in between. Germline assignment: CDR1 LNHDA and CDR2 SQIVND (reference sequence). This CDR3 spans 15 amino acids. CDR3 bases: TGTGCCAGTAGTATCTCTTCGGCAACTAATGAAAAACTGTTTTTT. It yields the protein CASSISSATNEKLFF.

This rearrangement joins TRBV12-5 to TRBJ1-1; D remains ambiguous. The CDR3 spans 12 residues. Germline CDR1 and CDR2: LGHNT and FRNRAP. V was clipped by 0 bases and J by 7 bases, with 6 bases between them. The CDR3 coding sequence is TGTGCTAGTGGTTTGGTACACTATGAAGCTTTCTTT. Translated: CASGLVHYEAFF.

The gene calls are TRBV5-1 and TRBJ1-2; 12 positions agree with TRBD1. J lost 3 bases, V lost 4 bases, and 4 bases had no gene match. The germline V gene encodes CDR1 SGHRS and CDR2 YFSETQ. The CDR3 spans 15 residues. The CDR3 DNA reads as TGCGCCAGCAGCGGGGGGACAGGGGGCGACTATGGCTACACCTTC. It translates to CASSGGTGGDYGYTF.

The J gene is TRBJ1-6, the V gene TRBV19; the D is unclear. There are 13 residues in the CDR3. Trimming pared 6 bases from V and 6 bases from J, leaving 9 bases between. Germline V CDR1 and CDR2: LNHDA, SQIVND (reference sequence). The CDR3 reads CASRLGSNSPLHF. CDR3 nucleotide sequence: TGTGCCAGTAGGTTAGGGAGTAATTCACCCCTCCACTTT.

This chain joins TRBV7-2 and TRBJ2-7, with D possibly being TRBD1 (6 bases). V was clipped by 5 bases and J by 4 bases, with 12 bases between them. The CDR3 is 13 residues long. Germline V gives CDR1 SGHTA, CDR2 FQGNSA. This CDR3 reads CASSLPQGYEQYF. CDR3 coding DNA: TGTGCCAGCAGCCTTCCACAGGGATACGAGCAGTACTTC.

The CDR3 protein is CASSFRDTLYGYTF. Here the CDR3 DNA reads TGTGCCAGCAGTTTTAGGGACACCCTCTATGGCTACACCTTC. This rearrangement joins TRBV28 to TRBJ1-2; TRBD1 is a possible D gene (6 bases). Per germline, CDR1 MDHEN and CDR2 SYDVKM. This CDR3 has 14 residues. V was trimmed by 3 bases and J by 4 bases, leaving 12 bases between them.

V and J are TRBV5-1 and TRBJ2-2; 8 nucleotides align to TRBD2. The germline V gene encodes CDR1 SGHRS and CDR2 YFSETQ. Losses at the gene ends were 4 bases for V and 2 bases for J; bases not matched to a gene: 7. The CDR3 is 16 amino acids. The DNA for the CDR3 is TGCGCCAGCAGCACCTCGGGGGGGGGAAACACCGGGGAGCTGTTTTTT. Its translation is CASSTSGGGNTGELFF.

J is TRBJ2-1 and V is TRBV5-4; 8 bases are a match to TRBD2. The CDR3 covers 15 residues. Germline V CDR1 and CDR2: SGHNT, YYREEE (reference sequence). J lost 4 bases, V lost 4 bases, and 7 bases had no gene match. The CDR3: CASSVQSGSYNEQFF. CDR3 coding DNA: TGTGCCAGCAGCGTCCAAAGCGGGAGTTACAATGAGCAGTTCTTC.

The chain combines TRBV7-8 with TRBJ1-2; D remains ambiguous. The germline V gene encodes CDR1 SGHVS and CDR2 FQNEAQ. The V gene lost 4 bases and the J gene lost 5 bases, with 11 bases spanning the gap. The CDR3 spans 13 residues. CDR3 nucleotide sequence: TGTGCCAGCAGCTCAACCGGGAGATATGGCTACACCTTC. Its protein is CASSSTGRYGYTF.

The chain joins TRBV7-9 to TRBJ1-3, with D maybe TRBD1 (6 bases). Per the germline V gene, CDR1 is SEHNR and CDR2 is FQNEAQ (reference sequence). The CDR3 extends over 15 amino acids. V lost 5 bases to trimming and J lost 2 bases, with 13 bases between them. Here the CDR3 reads CASSRPGETGNTIYF. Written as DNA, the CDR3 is TGTGCCAGCAGCCGCCCAGGGGAGACTGGAAACACCATATATTTT.

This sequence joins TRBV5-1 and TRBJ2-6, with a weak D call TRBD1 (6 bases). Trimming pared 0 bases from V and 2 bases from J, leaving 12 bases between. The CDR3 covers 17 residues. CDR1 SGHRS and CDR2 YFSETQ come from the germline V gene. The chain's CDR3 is CASSLEGGTPGANVLTF. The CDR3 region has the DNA TGCGCCAGCAGCTTGGAAGGTGGGACACCTGGGGCCAACGTCCTGACTTTC. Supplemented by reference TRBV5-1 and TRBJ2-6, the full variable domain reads KAGVTQTPRYLIKTRGQQVTLSCSPISGHRSVSWYQQTPGQGLQFLFEYFSETQRNKGNFPGRFSGRQFSNSRSEMNVSTLELGDSALYLCASSLEGGTPGANVLTFGAGSRLTVL.

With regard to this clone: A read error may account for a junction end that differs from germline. The CDR3 DNA follows: TGTGCTAGCAGCGGGGGACAGGGCAACACCGGGGAGCTGTTTTTT. Its translation: CASSGGQGNTGELFF. The rearrangement links TRBV7-7 to TRBJ2-2; D may be TRBD1 (9 bases). Germline values: CDR1 SSHAT, CDR2 FNYEAQ (reference sequence). The CDR3 covers 15 residues.

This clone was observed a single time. The CDR3 nucleotides are TGCTCTACTAAAAGCCGGGATTGGAATGAGCAGTTCTTC. Translating it yields CSTKSRDWNEQFF. The rearrangement links TRBV29-1 to TRBJ2-1, with D possibly being TRBD2 (5 bases). The CDR3 sequence is 13 residues long. Germline lookup yields CDR1 SQVTM and CDR2 ANQGSEA.